Listed here are 13 T cell receptor beta chains from one sample, sequenced in a study of T cell repertoires in cytomegalovirus infection. Each CDR3 protein is one row after TCRdb ran MiXCR on the reads. The sample lists hundreds of thousands of distinct CDR3 sequences; roughly a sixth were seen once. Sequencing was done on a sample of PBMCs. These receptors all come from a human donor in good health (CMV status not recorded). Some clones in this sample may be carry-over from other donors' samples.

V gene TRBV11-3 combines with J gene TRBJ2-2, with TRBD2 matching over 9 bases. The CDR3 has 17 amino acids. The junction had 6 bases not matched to a gene; V was cut back by 0 bases and J by 4 bases. Germline V gene sequence: CDR1 SGHNT, CDR2 YENEEA. The CDR3 bases are TGTGCCAGCAGCTTAGATAGCTGGGGACTAGCCACCGGGGAGCTGTTTTTT. Translating gives CASSLDSWGLATGELFF.

The chain employs TRBV20-1 and TRBJ1-5, with 8 bases matching TRBD1. This CDR3 has 14 amino acids. Germline loops: CDR1 DFQATT, CDR2 SNEGSKA (reference sequence). V dropped 1 base and J dropped 4; count of bases not matched to a gene: 3. The CDR3 sequence is CSARVQGANQPQHF. CDR3 nucleotides: TGCAGTGCTAGAGTCCAGGGGGCGAATCAGCCCCAGCATTTT.

This clonotype was observed a handful of times. The V call is TRBV28, the J call TRBJ1-6, with 7 bases aligning to TRBD1. Germline V gene data show CDR1 as MDHEN and CDR2 as SYDVKM. V shed 7 bases and J 7 bases; nucleotides not matched to a gene: 16. CDR3 length: 17 amino acids. The CDR3 spells CASTLTASRGPNSPLHF. Written as DNA, the CDR3 is TGTGCCAGCACCCTTACCGCCTCAAGGGGGCCGAATTCACCCCTCCACTTT.

The J gene is TRBJ2-5, the V gene TRBV25-1, with a weak D call TRBD1 (5 bases). This CDR3 spans 14 amino acids. V was clipped by 1 base and J by 3 bases, with 9 bases between them. Germline assignment: CDR1 MGHDK and CDR2 SYGVNS. DNA for the CDR3: TGTGCCAGCAGTGAATGGCAGGGTGAAGAGACCCAGTACTTC. Translation: CASSEWQGEETQYF.

This clonotype has a handful of counts. The chain employs TRBV18 and TRBJ2-3, with 8 nucleotides matching TRBD1. Germline CDR1 is KGHSH and CDR2 is LQKENI. J was trimmed by 1 base and V by 6 bases; bases with no gene match: 9. The CDR3 is made up of 16 amino acids. This CDR3 reads CASSPTGAGGTDTQYF. As DNA, the CDR3 is TGTGCCAGCTCCCCGACAGGGGCTGGGGGCACAGATACGCAGTATTTT.

This clonotype was found many times. This chain joins TRBV7-8 and TRBJ2-3; TRBD1 matches 7 bases. The CDR3 is made up of 16 amino acids. Unmatched junction bases numbered 8, after V lost 5 bases and J lost 0 bases. CDR1 and CDR2 (germline): SGHVS, FQNEAQ. The CDR3 DNA reads as TGTGCCAGCAGCCGACAGGGAGCTCCTAGCACAGATACGCAGTATTTT. Its translation is CASSRQGAPSTDTQYF.

About this clonotype itself: A read error is possible here, since a much larger clone lies one base away. V and J are TRBV7-6 and TRBJ1-6; TRBD1 is a possible D gene (5 bases). CDR1 and CDR2 (germline): SGHVS, FNYEAQ. The CDR3 totals 18 residues. The CDR3 loop is CAGSLGAGTSSYNSPLHF. Written as DNA, the CDR3 is TGTGCCGGCAGTCTGGGCGCAGGGACGAGCTCCTATAATTCACCCCTCCACTTT.

This clonotype was counted at least ten times. The chain joins TRBV12-3 or TRBV12-4 to TRBJ1-1, with D uncertain. The length of the CDR3 is 19 residues. The ends were cut back, 1 base at V and 1 base at J, with 22 bases in the middle. CDR3 coding DNA: TGTGCCAGCAGTTTAGAATCCCGGGCCCGAGGTCCCTCGAACACTGAAGCTTTCTTT. Translated: CASSLESRARGPSNTEAFF.

This clonotype has at least ten counts. The chain employs TRBV5-5 and TRBJ1-2; D possibly corresponds to TRBD1 (5 bases). The CDR3 is made up of 17 amino acids. V shed 1 base and J shed 0 bases, with 16 bases lying between them. Germline CDR1 reads SGHKS; CDR2 reads YYEKEE (reference sequence). The CDR3 loop reads CASSLIGGTGSNYGYTF. In DNA form, the CDR3 reads TGTGCCAGCAGCTTGATTGGCGGGACCGGATCTAACTATGGCTACACCTTC.

This clonotype has a count of ten or more. The V and J genes are TRBV7-2 and TRBJ2-5; 9 nucleotides match TRBD2. CDR1 is SGHTA and CDR2 is FQGNSA in the germline V gene. The CDR3 spans 15 residues. V lost 3 bases and J lost 1; bases outside the gene matches: 3. The DNA for the CDR3 is TGTGCCAGCAGCTTCCGCGGGGGGGTCCAAGAGACCCAGTACTTC. This encodes CASSFRGGVQETQYF.

This clonotype showed up just a few times. The chain couples TRBV7-2 to TRBJ2-5; D gene uncertain. Per the germline V gene, CDR1 is SGHTA and CDR2 is FQGNSA. Trimming took 8 bases from V and 1 from J, leaving 11 bases between them. The CDR3 length is 13 residues. The CDR3 nucleotides are TGTGCCAGCCTCAACTGGGTCCAAGAGACCCAGTACTTC. Its protein product is CASLNWVQETQYF.

In its sample, this clonotype was seen once. CDR3 region: CASSVFRRDEQYF. CDR3 sequence (DNA): TGTGCCAGCAGTGTCTTTCGAAGGGACGAGCAGTACTTC. The chain joins TRBV2 to TRBJ2-7; D not certain. CDR1 and CDR2 from the germline V gene are SNHLY and FYNNEI. This CDR3 spans 13 amino acids. Trimming removed 4 bases at V and 5 bases at J, with 12 bases between.

This clonotype was counted a few times. This rearrangement joins TRBV12-3 or TRBV12-4 to TRBJ1-2; no clear D. The V end lost 3 bases, the J end lost 3 bases, and 5 bases lay between the germline ends. CDR3 size: 12 residues. The DNA of the CDR3 is TGTGCCAGCAGTTTTCCGGACTATGGCTACACCTTC. Protein sequence: CASSFPDYGYTF.